This T cell receptor (beta chain) was recovered during a study of blood T cell repertoires in COVID-19. Original handling: Amplifying reference gene primers gave estimates of nucleated cell counts. Only in-frame clones appear in the TCRdb table, and some are missing; sequencing was by immunoSEQ multiplex PCR. V and J calls and clone size are given by that table; D and trimming were obtained from the DNA. Among 250,000 to 350,000 clones listed, approximately 85% were seen once. Looked up from germline, CDR1 is LGHNT and CDR2 is FRNRAP. V lost 1 base to trimming and J lost 7 bases; unmatched junction nucleotides: 0. The CDR3 is 12 residues long. In Cohort 3, a recovered donor had either two negative PCRs, clearance, or symptom resolution.

This clonotype was sampled from a woman under 40 who had recovered from COVID-19. The rearrangement uses TRBV12-5 and TRBJ2-7, with TRBD2 matching 8 bases. The sequenced material came from PBMCs or T cells enriched from blood (not recorded which). The CDR3 is CASGLGGGEQYF. CDR3 in DNA: TGTGCTAGTGGTTTGGGCGGGGGGGAGCAGTACTTC. The variable domain in full, with the rest retrieved from reference TRBV12-5 and TRBJ2-7, is DARVTQTPRHKVTEMGQEVTMRCQPILGHNTVFWYRQTMMQGLELLAYFRNRAPLDDSGMPKDRFSAEMPDATLATLKIQPSEPRDSAVYFCASGLGGGEQYFGPGTRLTVT.